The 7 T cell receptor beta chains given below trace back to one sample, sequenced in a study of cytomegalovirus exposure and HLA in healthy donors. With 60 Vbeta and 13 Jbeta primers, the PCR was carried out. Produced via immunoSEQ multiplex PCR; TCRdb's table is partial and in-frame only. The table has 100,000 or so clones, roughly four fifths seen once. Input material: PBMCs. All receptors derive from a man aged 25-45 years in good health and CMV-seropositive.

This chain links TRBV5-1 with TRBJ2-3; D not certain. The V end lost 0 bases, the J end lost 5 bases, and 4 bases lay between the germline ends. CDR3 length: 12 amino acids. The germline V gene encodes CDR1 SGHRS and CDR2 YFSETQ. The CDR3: CASSLALDTQYF. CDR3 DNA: TGCGCCAGCAGCTTGGCCCTAGATACGCAGTATTTT.

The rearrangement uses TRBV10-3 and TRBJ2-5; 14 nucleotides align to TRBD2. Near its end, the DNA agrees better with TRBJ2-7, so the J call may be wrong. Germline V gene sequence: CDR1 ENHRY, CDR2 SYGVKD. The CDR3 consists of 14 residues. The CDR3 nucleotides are TGTGCCATTGGGACTAGCGGGAGAAGCTACGAGCAGTACTTC. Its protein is CAIGTSGRSYEQYF.

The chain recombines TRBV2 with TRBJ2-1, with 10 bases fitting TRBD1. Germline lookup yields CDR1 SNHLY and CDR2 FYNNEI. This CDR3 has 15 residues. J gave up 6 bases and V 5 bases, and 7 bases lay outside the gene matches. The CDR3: CASSKLGQGVNEQFF. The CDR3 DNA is TGTGCCAGCAGTAAGCTCGGACAGGGGGTCAATGAGCAGTTCTTC.

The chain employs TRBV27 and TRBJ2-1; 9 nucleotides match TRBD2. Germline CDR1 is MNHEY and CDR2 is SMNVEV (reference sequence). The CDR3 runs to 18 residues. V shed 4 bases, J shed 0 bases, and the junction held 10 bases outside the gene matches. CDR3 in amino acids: CASSSPGLASSSYNEQFF. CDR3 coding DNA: TGTGCCAGCAGTTCACCGGGACTAGCATCGAGCTCCTACAATGAGCAGTTCTTC.

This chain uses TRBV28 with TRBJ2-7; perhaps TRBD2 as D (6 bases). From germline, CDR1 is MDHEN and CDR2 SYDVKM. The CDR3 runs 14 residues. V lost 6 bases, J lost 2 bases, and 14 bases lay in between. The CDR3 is CASSPGGTAYEQYF. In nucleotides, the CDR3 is TGTGCCAGCAGCCCCGGCGGGACTGCCTACGAGCAGTACTTC. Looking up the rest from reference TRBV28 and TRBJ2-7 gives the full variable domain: DVKVTQSSRYLVKRTGEKVFLECVQDMDHENMFWYRQDPGLGLRLIYFSYDVKMKEKGDIPEGYSVSREKKERFSLILESASTNQTSMYLCASSPGGTAYEQYFGPGTRLTVT.

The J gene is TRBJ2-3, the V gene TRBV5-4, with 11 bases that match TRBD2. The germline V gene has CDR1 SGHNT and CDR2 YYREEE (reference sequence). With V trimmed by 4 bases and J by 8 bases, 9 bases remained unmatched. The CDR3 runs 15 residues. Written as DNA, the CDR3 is TGTGCCAGCAGCCGTAGCGGGAGGGCCGGAGGTACGCAGTATTTT. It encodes CASSRSGRAGGTQYF.

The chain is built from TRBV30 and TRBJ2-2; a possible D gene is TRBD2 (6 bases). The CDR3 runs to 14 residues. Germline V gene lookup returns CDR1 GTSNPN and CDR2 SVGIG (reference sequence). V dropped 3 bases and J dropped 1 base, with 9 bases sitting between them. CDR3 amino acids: CAWSLALNTGELFF. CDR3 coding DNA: TGTGCCTGGAGCCTAGCGTTGAACACCGGGGAGCTGTTTTTT.